The clone carrying this T cell receptor beta chain was observed a handful of times. Antigen: not known. The source of the sample is a study of CD8 T cells in ankylosing spondylitis. The CDR3 has 18 residues. Germline V CDR1 and CDR2: LGHNA, YNFKEQ. V shed 0 bases and J shed 5 bases, with 17 bases lying between them. Overall study findings and caveats: Blood of patients with ankylosing spondylitis appeared to be characterized by a TCR beta motif of several highly homologous variants.

5'-RACE, quantitative and with molecular barcodes, yielded the TCR beta libraries. TCRdb fed the 5' RACE reads into MiXCR, producing one record per CDR3 protein. The table lists hundreds of thousands of distinct CDR3 sequences, approximately 12% of them singletons. V is TRBV4-2 and J is TRBJ2-6; D call uncertain. The source material was blood, either unsorted or a sorted T cell fraction (not recorded which). The clonotype comes from a male donor with ankylosing spondylitis. CDR3 sequence reads: CASSQDSWGLLRANVLTF. The CDR3 region has the DNA TGTGCCAGCAGCCAAGACTCCTGGGGTCTCCTACGGGCCAACGTCCTGACTTTC.